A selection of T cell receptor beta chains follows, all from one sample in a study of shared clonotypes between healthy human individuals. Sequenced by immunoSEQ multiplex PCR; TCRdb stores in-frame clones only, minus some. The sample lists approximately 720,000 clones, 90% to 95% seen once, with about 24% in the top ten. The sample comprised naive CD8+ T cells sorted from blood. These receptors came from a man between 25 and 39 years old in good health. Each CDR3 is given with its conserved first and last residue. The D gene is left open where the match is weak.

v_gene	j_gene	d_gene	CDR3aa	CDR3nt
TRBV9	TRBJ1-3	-	CASRTGNTIYF	TGTGCCAGCAGGACCGGAAACACCATATATTTT
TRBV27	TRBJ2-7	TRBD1	CASIGTGNPYEQYF	TGTGCCAGCATCGGGACAGGGAATCCCTACGAGCAGTACTTC
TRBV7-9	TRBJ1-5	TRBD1	CASSNSRTGAGQPQHF	TGTGCCAGCAGCAATTCAAGGACAGGGGCGGGTCAGCCCCAGCATTTT
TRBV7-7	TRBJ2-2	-	CASSIKGGGRNYGTGELFF	TGTGCTAGCAGCATAAAAGGAGGGGGCCGAAACTACGGCACCGGGGAGCTGTTTTTT
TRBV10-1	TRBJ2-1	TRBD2	CASSETTSGRGDEQFF	TGCGCCAGCAGTGAGACTACTAGCGGGAGAGGCGATGAGCAGTTCTTC
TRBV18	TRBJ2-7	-	CASSPETDYEQYF	TGTGCCAGCTCACCAGAGACAGATTACGAGCAGTACTTC
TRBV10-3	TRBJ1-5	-	CAISESTGHQPQHF	TGTGCCATCAGTGAGTCAACAGGGCATCAGCCCCAGCATTTT
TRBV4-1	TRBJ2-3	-	CASSPLEASSTDTQYF	TGCGCCAGCAGCCCACTCGAGGCCTCTAGCACAGATACGCAGTATTTT
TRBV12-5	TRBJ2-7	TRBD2	CASGLGLAGRIHEQYF	TGTGCTAGTGGTTTGGGACTAGCGGGACGCATCCACGAGCAGTACTTC
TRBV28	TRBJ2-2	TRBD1	CASSLPTTGVTGELFF	TGTGCCAGCAGTCTTCCAACGACAGGGGTGACCGGGGAGCTGTTTTTT
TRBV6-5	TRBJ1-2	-	CASSYQRVPVGYTF	TGTGCCAGCAGTTACCAGCGCGTGCCGGTTGGCTACACCTTC
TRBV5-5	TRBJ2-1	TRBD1	CASSPGTGYNEQFF	TGTGCCAGCAGTCCCGGGACAGGGTACAATGAGCAGTTCTTC